This section outlines one T cell receptor beta chain sequence together with its context. The antigen it recognizes is unknown. The junction does not match germline at one end; this may be a read error. The data derive from a study of shared clonotypes between healthy human individuals (dated by TCRdb to the early 2020s). Study-wide context: Three men and a couple of women, aged 18 to 49 years, made up the cohort. Each donor's leukapheresis produced roughly between roughly 0.85 and 10 billion PBMCs. Libraries were prepared and TCR repertoires were sequenced by different laboratories using diverse techniques, in order to increase sequencing depth and limit assay-specific biases. Blood TCR repertoires of roughly five healthy adults were deeply sequenced to estimate repertoire size and the extent of clonotype sharing between individuals. For each donor, CD4 naive and CD4 memory were each given three plates, CD8 naive was given two plates, and CD8 memory was given one plate.

The donors were healthy, HIV-negative adults who had no recently reported acute infections or vaccinations. Every donor was a Caucasian adult residing in Nashville, Tennessee, USA. Magnetic negative selection was used to enrich CD4+ T cells, after which naive cells were positively selected on CD45RA and the negative fraction became the memory subset. Blood was collected by leukapheresis, and PBMCs were isolated by Ficoll-Histopaque density gradient centrifugation and then cryopreserved in liquid nitrogen vapor phase. Analytical flow cytometry was used to check the purity and quantity of each magnetically sorted T cell population. Genomic DNA was isolated from every sorted fraction and measured by UV absorbance on a Nanodrop 2000c. Using the deep immunoSEQ assay, TCR CDR3 regions were amplified from genomic DNA by multiplex PCR. Genomic DNA extracted from each cell subset was distributed evenly over all wells of several immunoSEQ 96-well plates, and each plate served as one replicate. For sorted subsets, approximately 190 ng of genomic DNA, equivalent to 25,000 to 30,000 T cell genomes, went into each replicate PCR. Purified libraries were quantified with a Qubit 3.0 fluorometer, sized on a Bioanalyzer 2100, and re-quantified with the KAPA Library Quantification kit. Each immunoSEQ 96-well plate was sequenced on its own single-read 150-cycle Illumina NextSeq 550 flow cell. As for the original processing: Because only junctional sequences without quality scores were contained in the immunoSEQ output, filtering matching that applied to full-length reads could not be performed. To assign V/J genes and CDR3, sequences were annotated using PyIR, a Python wrapper for IgBLAST v1.9, with IMGT germline references. Reads were filtered out if the reads had weak V/J assignments (E-value above 1e-6), no CDR3, stop codons, out-of-frame junctions, or ambiguous translated residues. A V3J clonotype was defined by an identical inferred V gene, J gene, and CDR3 amino acid sequence. Percentage overlap between repertoires was computed as shared unique clonotypes divided by the size of the smaller repertoire. Repertoire richness was assessed with RTK rarefaction, the Chao1 estimator, and Recon v2.1 estimates of unobserved clonotypes. OLGA was used to compute generation probabilities for all TCRbeta clonotypes that the gDNA method yielded from a handful of donors. TCRdb retrieved this table from immuneACCESS and kept in-frame rearrangements only. Not all clones are present; in checked studies, unresolved V genes account for under half, and no reason is known for the remainder. That table is the source of V, J and clone size, and D and trimming were worked out from the DNA. The sample profile shows approximately 340,000 clones; more than 60% of them were found once. 10% of the sample is taken by the ten largest.

The full study reports these points: Rarefaction of sorted-subset datasets indicated incomplete sequencing despite the large sequencing depth. The genetic and exposure-history diversity represented was limited by the small number of donors. Larger estimated clonotype richness was generally found for naive subsets than for memory subsets. Compared with non-shared clonotypes, the clonotypes found in all four sorted-subset donors had higher generation probabilities. Based on pairwise subsampling, the degree of clonotype sharing among donors was expected to be affected by sequencing depth. Sampling was limited to blood, and TCR repertoires in tissue likely differ from TCR repertoires in blood. Across a few donors, about 4.5% of naive CD4, more than 3% of naive CD8, 2% to 2.5% of memory CD4, and approximately 0.4% of memory CD8 clonotypes were shared.

The sequence was obtained from a young man in good health. The material sequenced was memory CD4+ T cells sorted from blood. Sample cell subset or site, as interpreted from the label and publication: CD45RA-negative fraction.

The DNA is as follows: TGTGCCTGGAGTCCGGACTTACCCTCCTATAATTCACCCTTCCACTTT. It codes for CAWSPDLPSYNSPFHF. The chain joins TRBV30 to TRBJ1-6; the D gene identity is not certain. The cysteine opens and the phenylalanine closes a CDR3 of 16 amino acids. CDR3 DNA is the only sequence kept; it has 48 bases, read in frame from the first base. Reading the germline V gene (reference sequence) gives CDR1 GTSNPN and CDR2 SVGIG.